A single sample gave rise to the 28 T cell receptor beta chains below, sequenced in a study of blood T cell repertoires in COVID-19. Sequencing was performed with immunoSEQ multiplex PCR; in TCRdb, only in-frame clones are kept and a portion is missing. The repertoire has around 15,000 clones, 80% to 85% of them found once; the top ten carry approximately 9%. The specimen was peripheral blood. The receptors shown here come from a human donor in a cohort sampled during active COVID-19.

This clone showed up just once. V is TRBV3-1 (or the pseudogene TRBV3-2) and J is TRBJ2-7; TRBD1 might be the D (6 bases). V dropped 5 bases and J dropped 4 bases, with 21 bases sitting between them. The CDR3 consists of 16 residues. CDR1 LGHDT and CDR2 YNNKEL come from the germline V gene (reference sequence). CDR3 coding DNA: TGTGCCAGCAGCACACTGAATGGCCTAGGGGGATACGAGCAGTACTTC. Amino acid sequence: CASSTLNGLGGYEQYF.

V is TRBV6-6 and J is TRBJ2-7; tentatively, D is TRBD2 (6 bases). Deletions cut 0 bases from V and 4 bases from J, with 13 bases between. Germline-derived CDR1 and CDR2 are MNHNY and SVGAGI (reference sequence). The CDR3 sequence is 15 residues long. The CDR3 loop is CASSYSGYAGYEQYF. DNA of the CDR3: TGTGCCAGCAGTTACTCCGGCTATGCGGGATACGAGCAGTACTTC.

The chain recombines TRBV4-2 with TRBJ1-4; TRBD1 is a possible D gene (6 bases). The CDR3 extends over 16 amino acids. Per the germline V gene, CDR1 is LGHNA and CDR2 is YNFKEQ. Trimming removed 3 bases at V and 7 bases at J, with 18 bases between. The CDR3 spells CASSHPGAGASEKLFF. CDR3 bases: TGTGCCAGCAGCCACCCCGGAGCAGGGGCGAGTGAAAAACTGTTTTTT.

The gene calls are TRBV7-9 and TRBJ1-2; 8 nucleotides agree with TRBD1. Germline CDR1 is SEHNR and CDR2 is FQNEAQ (reference sequence). Germline trimming cut 1 base from V and 6 bases from J; bases unmatched to any gene: 10. The CDR3 has 16 residues. The CDR3 nucleotides read TGTGCCAGCAGCTTAGGGACAGGGAGCCCGCTCGATGGCTACACCTTC. Its translation is CASSLGTGSPLDGYTF.

This clone appeared a few times. The chain is built from TRBV3-1 (or the pseudogene TRBV3-2) and TRBJ2-1; possibly TRBD2 for D (6 bases). The CDR3 runs to 17 residues. Deletions cut 1 base from V and 3 bases from J, with 16 bases between. Germline V gene sequence: CDR1 LGHDT, CDR2 YNNKEL (reference sequence). The CDR3 DNA follows: TGTGCCAGCAGCCAAGGTGGAGGGGCGGAGAACTACAATGAGCAGTTCTTC. Protein product: CASSQGGGAENYNEQFF.

Sample share makes this clone medium-sized. This CDR3 is also generated by other DNA sequences in the sample. The gene calls are TRBV7-3 and TRBJ2-7; TRBD1 aligns across 9 bases. The trim removed 5 bases at V and 5 bases at J, leaving 7 bases unmatched. Germline CDR1 reads SGHTA; CDR2 reads FQGTGA. The CDR3 has 14 residues. The CDR3 nucleotides are TGTGCCAGCAGCCCCGGGACAGGGTCACACGAGCAGTACTTC. It yields the protein CASSPGTGSHEQYF. Supplemented by reference TRBV7-3 and TRBJ2-7, the full variable domain reads GAGVSQTPSNKVTEKGKYVELRCDPISGHTALYWYRQSLGQGPEFLIYFQGTGAADDSGLPNDRFFAVRPEGSVSTLKIQRTERGDSAVYLCASSPGTGSHEQYFGPGTRLTVT.

The chain uses TRBV5-1 and TRBJ1-1, with no clear D. The CDR3 extends over 15 amino acids. V gave up 0 bases and J gave up 0 bases, with 9 bases separating them. Germline V lookup: CDR1 SGHRS, CDR2 YFSETQ. The CDR3: CASSLGHSMNTEAFF. The CDR3 DNA reads TGCGCCAGCAGCTTGGGACATTCGATGAACACTGAAGCTTTCTTT.

The chain carries TRBV14 and TRBJ2-5, with D possibly being TRBD1 (6 bases). Per the germline V gene, CDR1 is SGHDN and CDR2 is FVKESK. This CDR3 region has 15 residues. V lost 6 bases and J lost 7, with 21 bases in between. The CDR3 loop is CASSQGRAIQGTQYF. The CDR3 DNA follows: TGTGCCAGCAGTCAGGGGCGAGCGATTCAGGGGACCCAGTACTTC. The variable domain in full, completed from reference TRBV14 and TRBJ2-5, reads EAGVTQFPSHSVIEKGQTVTLRCDPISGHDNLYWYRRVMGKEIKFLLHFVKESKQDESGMPNNRFLAERTGGTYSTLKVQPAELEDSGVYFCASSQGRAIQGTQYFGPGTRLLVL.

The V and J genes are TRBV27 and TRBJ1-2; D may be TRBD1 (5 bases). There are 14 residues in the CDR3. V dropped 5 bases and J dropped 8 bases, with 18 bases sitting between them. The germline CDR1 and CDR2 sequences are MNHEY and SMNVEV (reference sequence). DNA of the CDR3: TGTGCCAGCAGTCCCGATCCCCAGGGTGGAGGCTACACCTTC. It yields the protein CASSPDPQGGGYTF.

J is TRBJ1-4 and V is TRBV19, with 9 nucleotides matching TRBD1. The CDR3 contains 16 residues. Germline loops: CDR1 LNHDA, CDR2 SQIVND (reference sequence). The V gene end was trimmed by 0 bases and the J gene end by 8 bases; junction bases not matched to a gene: 7. This chain's CDR3 is CASSIDSGTGKEKLFF. Here the CDR3 DNA reads TGTGCCAGTAGTATAGATTCCGGGACAGGGAAGGAAAAACTGTTTTTT. Combining the CDR3 with reference TRBV19 and TRBJ1-4 gives the whole variable domain DGGITQSPKYLFRKEGQNVTLSCEQNLNHDAMYWYRQDPGQGLRLIYYSQIVNDFQKGDIAEGYSVSREKKESFPLTVTSAQKNPTAFYLCASSIDSGTGKEKLFFGSGTQLSVL.

The CDR3 bases are TGTGCCAGTAGTACCGGACAACTAGCCAAAAACATTCAGTACTTC. Translation gives CASSTGQLAKNIQYF. V usage is TRBV19 and J usage is TRBJ2-4; D perhaps matches TRBD1 (5 bases). The V end was cut by 4 bases, the J end by 0 bases, with 10 bases between. This CDR3 region has 15 residues. Germline CDR1 LNHDA, CDR2 SQIVND (reference sequence).

The chain recombines TRBV10-3 with TRBJ2-7, with 7 bases aligning to TRBD1. The CDR3 extends over 15 amino acids. Germline V gene sequence: CDR1 ENHRY, CDR2 SYGVKD. The J segment lost 5 bases and the V segment lost 5 bases, leaving 12 bases of the junction unmatched. The CDR3 region has the DNA TGTGCCATCAGTCAAACACAGGGGATGAACGACGAGCAGTACTTC. This gives the protein CAISQTQGMNDEQYF.

This clone has a handful of counts. This sequence joins TRBV7-3 and TRBJ2-6; 9 bases agree with TRBD1. The trim removed 5 bases at V and 0 bases at J, leaving 8 bases unmatched. Germline V gene data show CDR1 as SGHTA and CDR2 as FQGTGA. The CDR3 has 18 amino acids. CDR3 bases: TGTGCCAGCAGCCTAAGAGGGACAGGGAGCTCTGGGGCCAACGTCCTGACTTTC. This codes for CASSLRGTGSSGANVLTF. Using reference TRBV7-3 and TRBJ2-6 for the parts outside the CDR3, the full variable domain is GAGVSQTPSNKVTEKGKYVELRCDPISGHTALYWYRQSLGQGPEFLIYFQGTGAADDSGLPNDRFFAVRPEGSVSTLKIQRTERGDSAVYLCASSLRGTGSSGANVLTFGAGSRLTVL.

This clone was counted a few times. This sequence joins TRBV4-1 and TRBJ2-3; D is ambiguous. V lost 1 base to trimming and J lost 2 bases, with 10 bases between them. The CDR3 consists of 15 residues. Germline values: CDR1 MGHRA, CDR2 YSYEKL. The CDR3 reads CASSQVALYTDTQYF. The CDR3 coding sequence is TGCGCCAGCAGCCAAGTTGCTCTCTACACAGATACGCAGTATTTT.

The chain is built from TRBV24-1 and TRBJ2-7; the match to TRBD2 covers 8 bases. The ends lost 0 bases at V and 6 bases at J; junction bases unmatched: 3. CDR3 length: 14 residues. CDR1 and CDR2 from the germline V gene are KGHDR and SFDVKD. The CDR3 protein is CATSDLTRGGEQYF. The CDR3 coding sequence is TGTGCCACCAGTGATTTGACCCGGGGGGGCGAGCAGTACTTC.

This clone appeared a single time. J is TRBJ2-1 and V is TRBV5-1; 10 positions match TRBD2. After removal of 1 base from V and 9 bases from J, the junction contained 7 bases not matched to a gene. The CDR3 has 15 residues. Per germline, CDR1 SGHRS and CDR2 YFSETQ. The CDR3 region has the DNA TGCGCCAGCAGCTTGAAGCTAGCGGGAGTAGTTGAGCAGTTCTTC. It yields the protein CASSLKLAGVVEQFF.

The gene calls are TRBV5-6 and TRBJ2-3; no firm D call. The CDR3 runs to 15 residues. Germline-derived CDR1 and CDR2 are SGHDT and YYEEEE. Deletions cut 1 base from V and 1 base from J, with 10 bases between. DNA for the CDR3: TGTGCCAGCAGCTTGTTTTTGTCCGGCACAGATACGCAGTATTTT. It encodes CASSLFLSGTDTQYF.

The chain couples TRBV25-1 to TRBJ1-5, with 7 bases matching TRBD1. After removal of 4 bases from V and 7 bases from J, the junction contained 7 bases not matched to a gene. The V gene's germline CDR1 is MGHDK and CDR2 SYGVNS. CDR3 length: 14 residues. CDR3: CASSADRALQPQHF. The CDR3 coding sequence is TGTGCCAGCAGTGCCGACAGGGCCTTACAGCCCCAGCATTTT.

The V gene is TRBV19, the J gene TRBJ2-2; TRBD2 agrees at 7 bases. This CDR3 is 15 amino acids long. Trimming removed 5 bases from V and 0 bases from J; junction bases left unmatched: 3. Germline V lookup: CDR1 LNHDA, CDR2 SQIVND (reference sequence). For the CDR3, the DNA is TGTGCCAGTAGTCCTAGCGGAGCGAACACCGGGGAGCTGTTTTTT. Protein: CASSPSGANTGELFF.

The J gene is TRBJ2-2, the V gene TRBV7-2; 12 bases agree with TRBD2. The V gene's germline CDR1 is SGHTA and CDR2 FQGNSA. The CDR3 spans 17 residues. After removal of 5 bases from V and 1 base from J, the junction contained 5 bases not matched to a gene. The CDR3 region has the DNA TGTGCCAGCAGCCTGACTAGCGGGAGACGGAACACCGGGGAGCTGTTTTTT. Protein: CASSLTSGRRNTGELFF.

The chain carries TRBV5-6 and TRBJ2-7; 10 positions agree with TRBD1. V dropped 4 bases and J dropped 3; count of bases not matched to a gene: 7. Per germline, CDR1 SGHDT and CDR2 YYEEEE. CDR3 length: 15 amino acids. The CDR3 sequence is CASSTTGGVGYEQYF. The CDR3 nucleotides read TGTGCCAGCAGCACGACAGGGGGCGTAGGCTACGAGCAGTACTTC.

This clone was picked up one time. The rearrangement joins TRBV6-4 to TRBJ2-3, with 9 bases lining up with TRBD2. There are 15 residues in the CDR3. Germline assignment: CDR1 MRHNA and CDR2 SNTAGT. V lost 3 bases to trimming and J lost 1 base; unmatched junction nucleotides: 2. In DNA form, the CDR3 reads TGTGCCAGCAGTGAGTCTAGCGGGGGCACAGATACGCAGTATTTT. Amino acids: CASSESSGGTDTQYF.

The chain couples TRBV12-5 to TRBJ2-3, with D perhaps TRBD2 (7 bases). Germline V lookup: CDR1 LGHNT, CDR2 FRNRAP. There are 16 residues in the CDR3. With 3 bases removed from V and 4 bases from J, the gap between germline ends came to 17 bases. CDR3 coding DNA: TGTGCTAGTGGTTTTTCGTGGGGGGGCGAAGCAGATACGCAGTATTTT. It specifies CASGFSWGGEADTQYF.

The V and J genes are TRBV9 and TRBJ1-2; TRBD1 agrees at 10 bases. CDR1 SGDLS and CDR2 YYNGEE come from the germline V gene. Trimming took 4 bases from V and 2 from J; bases not matched to a gene: 11. CDR3 length equals 17 residues. In DNA, the CDR3 is TGTGCCAGCAGCCCACGCGTCGGGGACAGGGGAAACTATGGCTACACCTTC. Translating it yields CASSPRVGDRGNYGYTF.

The chain carries TRBV24-1 and TRBJ1-5; 7 bases line up with TRBD1. Trimming took 5 bases from V and 7 from J; bases not matched to a gene: 4. The length of the CDR3 is 13 residues. Germline lookup yields CDR1 KGHDR and CDR2 SFDVKD. The DNA for the CDR3 is TGTGCCACCAGTGGACAGGGTTGGCAGCCCCAGCATTTT. Protein sequence: CATSGQGWQPQHF.

This clone is a singleton in its sample. The chain uses TRBV15 and TRBJ1-2, with D hard to call. The CDR3 contains 13 residues. The V gene lost 0 bases and the J gene lost 2 bases, with 4 bases spanning the gap. The V gene's germline CDR1 is LNHNV and CDR2 YYDKDF (reference sequence). In nucleotides, the CDR3 is TGTGCCACCAGCAGAGACGTGAACTATGGCTACACCTTC. Translating gives CATSRDVNYGYTF.

The rearrangement uses TRBV7-3 and TRBJ2-3; TRBD2 matches 8 bases. V lost 2 bases to trimming and J lost 4 bases; unmatched junction nucleotides: 5. Germline-derived CDR1 and CDR2 are SGHTA and FQGTGA. There are 15 residues in the CDR3. Here the CDR3 DNA reads TGTGCCAGCAGCTTATACGGGAGGGAGGCAGATACGCAGTATTTT. It translates to CASSLYGREADTQYF.

The V gene is TRBV15, the J gene TRBJ1-5; D gene ambiguous. CDR1 and CDR2 (germline): LNHNV, YYDKDF (reference sequence). The CDR3 extends over 14 amino acids. V was cut by 4 bases and J by 8 bases, with 15 bases left in between. CDR3 in DNA: TGTGCCACCAGCAAGGGTTTTGACGGGGAGCCCCAGCATTTT. Its protein is CATSKGFDGEPQHF.